The present T cell receptor (beta chain) was sequenced within a study of metastatic and nonmetastatic thyroid tumors. Overall study context: Samples came from malignant and benign thyroid patients, and repertoires were compared across blood and tumor or nodule tissue.

The CDR3 runs to 13 residues. Germline V gives CDR1 SNHLY, CDR2 FYNNEI. Trimming pared 4 bases from V and 7 bases from J, leaving 13 bases between. Study results and caveats: Patients with malignant thyroid tumors reportedly had significantly higher TCR beta diversity than those with benign nodules, in blood and tumor.

TCRdb re-called the PCR reads via MiXCR. The sample has 15,000 to 20,000 clones; 34% are singletons. Thyroid surgery had not been preceded by any treatment in any patient. In this sample, this clone turned up a few times. Its antigen is currently unknown. This chain links TRBV2 with TRBJ1-2; no clear D gene. The clonotype originates from a female donor with papillary thyroid cancer or a benign thyroid nodule (not recorded which). Some clones in this sample may be carry-over from other donors' samples. Sequencing was carried out using tumor tissue. CDR3 coding DNA: TGTGCCAGCAGTGCGGGGATAAAGCTTGGCTACACCTTC. It specifies CASSAGIKLGYTF.